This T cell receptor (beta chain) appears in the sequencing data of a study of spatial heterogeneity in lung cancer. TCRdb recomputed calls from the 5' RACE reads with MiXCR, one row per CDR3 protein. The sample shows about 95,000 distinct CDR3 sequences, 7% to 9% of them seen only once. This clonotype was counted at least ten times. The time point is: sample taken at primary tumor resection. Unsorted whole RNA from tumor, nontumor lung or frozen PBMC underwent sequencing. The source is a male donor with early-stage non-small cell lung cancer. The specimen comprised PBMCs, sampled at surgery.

The CDR3 sequence: CAISVDLNQPQHF. The CDR3 DNA is TGTGCCATCAGTGTGGACCTCAATCAGCCCCAGCATTTT. This sequence joins TRBV10-3 and TRBJ1-5; D not certain. CDR1 and CDR2 (germline): ENHRY, SYGVKD. Trimming took off 4 bases at V and 3 bases at J, with 7 bases between the two ends. CDR3 size: 13 residues.